Each of the 20 T cell receptor beta chains below was sequenced from the same sample in a study of CD8 T cells in ankylosing spondylitis. Study-level results: What seemed typical of ankylosing spondylitis blood was a TCR beta motif built from about eight highly homologous variants.

TCRdb processed the 5' RACE reads anew with MiXCR; each CDR3 protein has one entry. Altogether about 700,000 distinct CDR3 sequences are present, over 15% being singletons, with the ten largest covering about 19%. Their antigens are not known. Sequenced: blood, either unsorted or a sorted T cell fraction (not recorded which). These receptors were taken from a male donor with ankylosing spondylitis.

Ten or more counts support this clonotype. The chain uses TRBV7-2 and TRBJ1-5; 7 bases are shared with TRBD1. Unmatched junction bases numbered 11, after V lost 1 base and J lost 5 bases. Per the germline V gene, CDR1 is SGHTA and CDR2 is FQGNSA. This CDR3 has 17 residues. The CDR3, as DNA: TGTGCCAGCAGCTTAGGCTCGACAGGGAATCGGTATCAGCCCCAGCATTTT. Its translation: CASSLGSTGNRYQPQHF.

This clonotype was observed a handful of times. The V and J genes are TRBV29-1 and TRBJ2-3, with a weak D call TRBD2 (5 bases). The germline V gene encodes CDR1 SQVTM and CDR2 ANQGSEA. The CDR3 is made up of 16 amino acids. The V end lost 1 base, the J end lost 2 bases, and 16 bases lay between the germline ends. This CDR3 reads CSVEGTWIGVTDTQYF. CDR3 sequence (DNA): TGCAGCGTTGAAGGGACTTGGATCGGGGTCACAGATACGCAGTATTTT.

This clonotype was counted between two and nine times. This sequence joins TRBV12-3 or TRBV12-4 and TRBJ2-2; D call uncertain. This CDR3 region has 12 residues. The V end was cut by 3 bases, the J end by 4 bases, with 3 bases between. Here the CDR3 DNA reads TGTGCCAGCAGTTTTTTCACCGGGGAGCTGTTTTTT. Translation gives CASSFFTGELFF.

This clonotype turned up a few times. The V and J genes are TRBV4-2 and TRBJ2-2; 8 positions match TRBD2. The CDR3 extends over 18 amino acids. Germline CDR1 is LGHNA and CDR2 is YNFKEQ. The junction had 9 bases not matched to a gene; V was cut back by 0 bases and J by 3 bases. Here the CDR3 reads CASSQDRRGGGYTGELFF. The CDR3 DNA follows: TGTGCCAGCAGCCAAGACCGAAGGGGCGGGGGGTACACCGGGGAGCTGTTTTTT.

The table lists this clonotype with a few counts. The chain joins TRBV20-1 to TRBJ2-7; possibly TRBD1 or TRBD2 for D (6 bases each). CDR1 DFQATT and CDR2 SNEGSKA come from the germline V gene (reference sequence). The ends were cut back, 3 bases at V and 5 bases at J, with 17 bases in the middle. There are 14 residues in the CDR3. In nucleotides, the CDR3 is TGCAGTGCTAGTGATTCTATCGGGGGCCACGAGCAGTACTTC. Translating gives CSASDSIGGHEQYF.

This clonotype occurred a few times. The chain couples TRBV5-1 to TRBJ1-3; TRBD1 might be the D (5 bases). Trimming took 1 base from V and 0 from J, leaving 11 bases between them. Germline CDR1 and CDR2: SGHRS and YFSETQ. This CDR3 spans 16 amino acids. CDR3 amino acids: CASSLLDIGSGNTIYF. The DNA for the CDR3 is TGCGCCAGCAGCTTGTTGGACATAGGCTCTGGAAACACCATATATTTT. The variable domain in full, with the rest retrieved from reference TRBV5-1 and TRBJ1-3, is KAGVTQTPRYLIKTRGQQVTLSCSPISGHRSVSWYQQTPGQGLQFLFEYFSETQRNKGNFPGRFSGRQFSNSRSEMNVSTLELGDSALYLCASSLLDIGSGNTIYFGEGSWLTVV.

The chain couples TRBV7-9 to TRBJ2-1, with D unresolved. The germline V and J ends were trimmed by 4 bases and 8 bases, with 9 bases remaining between them. The CDR3 extends over 12 amino acids. CDR1 and CDR2 (germline): SEHNR, FQNEAQ (reference sequence). The chain's CDR3 is CASSSAADEQFF. The CDR3 DNA reads as TGTGCCAGCAGCTCGGCCGCGGATGAGCAGTTCTTC. The complete variable domain, with remaining parts taken from reference TRBV7-9 and TRBJ2-1, reads DTGVSQNPRHKITKRGQNVTFRCDPISEHNRLYWYRQTLGQGPEFLTYFQNEAQLEKSRLLSDRFSAERPKGSFSTLEIQRTEQGDSAMYLCASSSAADEQFFGPGTRLTVL.

The J gene is TRBJ2-3, the V gene TRBV21-1. TRBV21-1 is reported as a pseudogene. The CDR3 loop spans 14 amino acids. The CDR3 DNA reads TGTGCCAGCAGCAAAACAGTTAGCACAGATACGCAGTATTTT. Encoded protein: CASSKTVSTDTQYF.

The genes are TRBV3-1 and TRBJ1-1; D is perhaps TRBD1 (6 bases). The CDR3 is made up of 14 amino acids. Deletions cut 7 bases from V and 6 bases from J, with 18 bases between. The V gene's germline CDR1 is LGHDT and CDR2 YNNKEL (reference sequence). CDR3 protein: CASTFRGGGAEAFF. The DNA for the CDR3 is TGTGCCAGCACCTTCAGAGGGGGGGGGGCTGAAGCTTTCTTT.

This clonotype was counted at least ten times. Here the CDR3 reads CASSTTASRGKNLHF. CDR3 in DNA: TGTGCCAGCAGCACCACCGCCTCTCGGGGGAAAAACCTCCACTTT. The V gene is TRBV7-6, the J gene TRBJ1-6, with D perhaps TRBD1 (5 bases). Trimming shortened V by 5 bases and J by 15 bases, and 23 bases separated the two germline ends. The CDR3 runs to 15 residues. The germline V gene has CDR1 SGHVS and CDR2 FNYEAQ.

The CDR3: CSARVLVGSGASTDTQYF. The DNA for the CDR3 is TGCAGTGCTAGAGTTTTGGTGGGGAGCGGGGCTAGCACAGATACGCAGTATTTT. The chain recombines TRBV20-1 with TRBJ2-3; TRBD2 agrees at 7 bases. The junction had 13 bases not matched to a gene; V was cut back by 1 base and J by 0 bases. CDR3 length equals 18 residues. The germline V gene encodes CDR1 DFQATT and CDR2 SNEGSKA (reference sequence).

A few counts support this clonotype. V and J are TRBV20-1 and TRBJ2-5, with a weak D call TRBD2 (6 bases). The V and J ends lost 3 bases and 4 bases respectively, with 18 bases between them. The V gene's germline CDR1 is DFQATT and CDR2 SNEGSKA (reference sequence). The CDR3 sequence is 15 residues long. CDR3 protein: CSASPVRGSGETQYF. As DNA, the CDR3 is TGCAGTGCTAGCCCGGTCCGGGGGTCGGGAGAGACCCAGTACTTC.

This clonotype was recorded a few times. The chain employs TRBV5-1 and TRBJ1-1; 7 nucleotides align to TRBD1. Germline lookup yields CDR1 SGHRS and CDR2 YFSETQ. The J segment lost 5 bases and the V segment lost 0 bases, leaving 7 bases of the junction unmatched. This CDR3 comprises 15 residues. The CDR3 DNA reads TGCGCCAGCAGCTTGGATAACAGGGGAAGGACTGAAGCTTTCTTT. Protein product: CASSLDNRGRTEAFF. Full variable domain (outside the CDR3, taken from reference TRBV5-1 and TRBJ1-1): KAGVTQTPRYLIKTRGQQVTLSCSPISGHRSVSWYQQTPGQGLQFLFEYFSETQRNKGNFPGRFSGRQFSNSRSEMNVSTLELGDSALYLCASSLDNRGRTEAFFGQGTRLTVV.

The table lists this clonotype with a few counts. The rearrangement links TRBV11-2 to TRBJ2-1; D may be TRBD1 or TRBD2 (6 bases each). Germline V gives CDR1 SGHAT, CDR2 FQNNGV. The CDR3 length is 16 residues. The ends were cut back, 5 bases at V and 5 bases at J, with 19 bases in the middle. As DNA, the CDR3 is TGTGCCAGCAGCGCGAGAGGGGGGTTAAATAACAATGAGCAGTTCTTC. Translating it yields CASSARGGLNNNEQFF.

This clonotype was seen a handful of times. The V call is TRBV5-1, the J call TRBJ2-3; tentatively, D is TRBD2 (5 bases). Germline V gives CDR1 SGHRS, CDR2 YFSETQ. The ends were cut back, 3 bases at V and 0 bases at J, with 20 bases in the middle. CDR3 length equals 18 residues. CDR3 amino acids: CASSSQDSYSPSTDTQYF. The CDR3 region has the DNA TGCGCCAGCAGCTCCCAGGACTCCTATTCCCCTAGCACAGATACGCAGTATTTT.

Here the CDR3 reads CASSQGDGVGEQYF. The CDR3 region has the DNA TGCGCCAGCAGCCAAGGGGACGGAGTGGGCGAGCAGTACTTC. The chain combines TRBV4-1 with TRBJ2-7; D could derive from TRBD1 or TRBD2 (5 bases each). The CDR3 has 14 residues. The germline V and J ends were trimmed by 1 base and 6 bases, with 13 bases remaining between them. The V gene's germline CDR1 is MGHRA and CDR2 YSYEKL.

The J gene is TRBJ1-1, the V gene TRBV14, with a weak D call TRBD1 (5 bases). The V end was cut by 4 bases, the J end by 7 bases, with 13 bases between. There are 13 residues in the CDR3. Germline V CDR1 and CDR2: SGHDN, FVKESK. The CDR3 spells CASSLGDSNEAFF. CDR3 in DNA: TGTGCCAGCAGCCTAGGGGATTCAAATGAAGCTTTCTTT.

This clonotype was recorded a few times. Here the CDR3 DNA reads TGTGCCAGCAGTAAACAGGGGGGCAGCACAGATACGCAGTATTTT. Translating gives CASSKQGGSTDTQYF. The V gene is TRBV27, the J gene TRBJ2-3; TRBD1 matches 8 bases. CDR3 length: 15 amino acids. Unmatched junction bases numbered 4, after V lost 5 bases and J lost 0 bases. Germline assignment: CDR1 MNHEY and CDR2 SMNVEV (reference sequence).

This chain uses TRBV10-2 with TRBJ2-2, with 11 bases matching TRBD2. CDR3 length: 17 residues. V shed 6 bases, J shed 5 bases, and the junction held 11 bases outside the gene matches. Germline CDR1 is WSHSY and CDR2 is SAAADI. CDR3 in DNA: TGCGCCAGCAGCCCACCAACCACTAGCGGGGGAACCGGGGAGCTGTTTTTT. Translation gives CASSPPTTSGGTGELFF.

This clonotype was counted a few times. This chain links TRBV10-3 with TRBJ2-1; maybe TRBD1 (5 bases). The CDR3 runs to 13 residues. Germline CDR1 ENHRY, CDR2 SYGVKD. Trimming took 8 bases from V and 5 from J, leaving 13 bases between them. The CDR3 is CAIGAGLNNEQFF. DNA for the CDR3: TGTGCCATCGGGGCAGGCCTAAACAATGAGCAGTTCTTC.